The source of this T cell receptor (beta chain) is a study of neurological immune-mediated disorders. Sorted libraries drew on approximately 980,000 CD4+ or CD8+ T cells. This clonotype was observed at least ten times. What it binds is unknown. TCRdb itself ran the 5' RACE reads through MiXCR, one entry per CDR3 protein. The table records 45,000 to 55,000 distinct CDR3 sequences, about 5% of them present only once. CDR1 and CDR2 (germline): SGHAT, FQNNGV. The CDR3 consists of 16 residues. V was trimmed by 1 base and J by 5 bases, leaving 15 bases between them. Study-wide findings and caveats: Phylogenetic grouping put 18 of 34 multiple sclerosis patients' repertoires into one related-CDR3 cluster, a possible signature.

This TCR derives from a woman aged 18 to 35 with multiple sclerosis. The rearrangement joins TRBV11-2 to TRBJ2-1, with D possibly being TRBD2 (5 bases). Sequences were obtained from CD4+ T cells from blood. The CDR3 region has the DNA TGTGCCAGCAGCTTAGTTTCTAGCCTGGATAACAATGAGCAGTTCTTC. Translation gives CASSLVSSLDNNEQFF.